One T cell receptor (beta chain) is described in this entry. The sample belongs to a study of cytomegalovirus exposure and HLA in healthy donors. This PCR relied on a set of 60 Vbeta primers and 13 Jbeta primers. The data were produced by immunoSEQ multiplex PCR, yet TCRdb's version contains in-frame clones alone and is incomplete. The top ten hold about 6.9% of the sample, which has 99,000 or so clones, over 80% seen once. Trimming removed 1 base from V and 5 bases from J, with 18 bases in between. CDR3 length equals 17 residues. Germline V gene sequence: CDR1 MGHRA, CDR2 YSYEKL. The sequencing input was PBMCs. V usage is TRBV4-1 and J usage is TRBJ2-1; D is uncertain. This receptor was obtained from a man between 25 and 39 years old in good health and CMV-seropositive. This chain's CDR3 is CASSQGLRQTIHNEQFF. CDR3 nucleotide sequence: TGCGCCAGCAGCCAAGGTCTGCGGCAGACCATACACAATGAGCAGTTCTTC.